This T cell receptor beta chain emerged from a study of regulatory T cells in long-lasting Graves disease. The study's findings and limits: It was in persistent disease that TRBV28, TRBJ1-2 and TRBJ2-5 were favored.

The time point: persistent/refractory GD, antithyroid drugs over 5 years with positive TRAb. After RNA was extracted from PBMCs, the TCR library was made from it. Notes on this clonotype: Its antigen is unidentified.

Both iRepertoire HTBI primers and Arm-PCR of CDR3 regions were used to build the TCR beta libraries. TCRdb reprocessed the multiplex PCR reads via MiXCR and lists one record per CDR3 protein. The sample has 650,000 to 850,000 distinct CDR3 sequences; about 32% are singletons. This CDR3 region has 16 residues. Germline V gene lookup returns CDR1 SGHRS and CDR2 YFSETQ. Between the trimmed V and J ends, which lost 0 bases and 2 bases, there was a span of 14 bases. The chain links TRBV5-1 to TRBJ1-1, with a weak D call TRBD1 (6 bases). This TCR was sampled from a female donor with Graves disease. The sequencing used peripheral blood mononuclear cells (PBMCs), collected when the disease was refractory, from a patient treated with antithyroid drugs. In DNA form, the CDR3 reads TGCGCCAGCAGCTTGGGAAGGGCAGGGGTAAACACTGAAGCTTTCTTT. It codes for CASSLGRAGVNTEAFF.